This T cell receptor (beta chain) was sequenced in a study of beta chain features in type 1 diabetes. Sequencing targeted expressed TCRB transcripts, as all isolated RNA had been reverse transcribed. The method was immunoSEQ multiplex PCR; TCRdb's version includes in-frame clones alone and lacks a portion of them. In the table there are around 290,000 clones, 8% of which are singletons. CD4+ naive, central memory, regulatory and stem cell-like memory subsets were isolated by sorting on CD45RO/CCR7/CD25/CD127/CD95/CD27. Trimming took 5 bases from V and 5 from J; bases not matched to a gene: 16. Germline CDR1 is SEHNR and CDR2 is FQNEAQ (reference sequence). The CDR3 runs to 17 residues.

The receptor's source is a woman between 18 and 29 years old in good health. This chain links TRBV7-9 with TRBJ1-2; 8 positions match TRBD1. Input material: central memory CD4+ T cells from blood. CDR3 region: CASSPLPGGSSVYGYTF. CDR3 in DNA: TGTGCCAGCAGCCCCCTCCCAGGGGGCTCAAGTGTTTATGGCTACACCTTC.